This T cell receptor delta chain was recorded in a study of DNA immune sequencing with unique molecular identifiers (dated by TCRdb to 2019 to 2021). For the study in its entirety: gammadelta T cells were enriched from buffy coats using immunomagnetic cell separation, and their genomic DNA was sequenced. The study developed and validated an ultrasensitive DNA-based TRD repertoire sequencing method using PCR-introduced unique molecular identifiers. The method was validated on synthetic reference molecules and on blood samples from healthy individuals. Donors were healthy individuals, with about nine donors profiled from sorted peripheral blood gammadelta T cells. Fluorescence-activated cell sorting was used to enrich gammadelta T cells from the PBMC of 10 healthy individuals. To compare enriched and non-enriched samples, 75 to 100 ng of enriched gammadelta T-cell DNA and 1 ug of non-enriched PBMC DNA were sequenced. What the work shows at the level of the full study, not this receptor alone: Among clonotypes from healthy donors, the most common TRD rearrangement was TRDV2 paired with TRDJ1. The primer-based approach cannot detect novel TRD sequences that are not targeted by the primers. Healthy donors differed in TRD repertoire diversity, and several donors were highly oligoclonal, meaning the top 5 clonotypes made up more than half of productive molecules.

A note on this clone: This receptor's antigen is unknown. Base qualities are not recorded, but no much larger clone differs from it by a single base.

Per the germline V gene, GEAIGNYY is the CDR1 and EKD is the CDR2. The CDR3 spans 20 residues, from the cysteine through the phenylalanine. Solely the CDR3 DNA is kept, with 60 bases framed from the first base. Here V drops 2 bases and J drops 0 bases, and the junction holds 8 bases not matched to any gene. The library was built by means of multiplex PCR. Genomic DNA was amplified with a 32-plex assay using primers for all 8 TRDV and 4 TRDJ genes covering the CDR3. A 12-nucleotide UMI was introduced during roughly 3 barcoding PCR cycles, after which a second PCR was performed with Illumina adapter primers. AMPure XP beads were used for library purification, and library quality was checked on a Fragment Analyzer with the HS NGS Fragment kit. An Illumina MiniSeq mid-output kit with roughly 19% PhiX and 150 cycles of paired-end reads was used for sequencing. Regarding the original processing steps: Reads were processed with MIGEC version 1.2.9 to group reads by UMI and build error-corrected consensus sequences. For post-processing, modified scripts from VDJtools version 1.2.1 were used together with the tcR R package. TCRdb recomputed clones from the public reads with CATT; identical DNA rows were then combined. The V and J calls follow TCRdb's processing rather than the paper's. The sample table lists around 1,900 delta-chain clones, around 19% of them with a count of one. The ten top clones hold roughly 31% of the sample.

This clonotype originated in a human donor in good health. Material: gamma-delta T cells from PBMCs. This sequence uses TRDV2 and TRDJ3, with TRDD3 matching 11 junction bases. The nucleotides read TGTGCCTGTGACAGCCCTCTGGGGGATACCTCCTCCTGGGACACCCGACAGATGTTTTTC. Its amino acids are CACDSPLGDTSSWDTRQMFF.